A selection of T cell receptor beta chains follows, all from one sample in a study of T cell responses to AZD1222 COVID-19 vaccine. Clones were read by immunoSEQ multiplex PCR, and TCRdb kept only the in-frame ones, dropping some. The sample yields 150,000 or so clones, about 92% seen once. The sample consisted of peripheral blood, taken 28 days after the second AZD1222 dose. All receptors come from an adult who received the AZD1222 COVID-19 vaccine. The CDR3 runs from the conserved cysteine through the conserved F or W.

V,J,CDR3
TRBV29-1,TRBJ2-7,CSVVTLIDRGEQYF
TRBV18,TRBJ1-5,CASSRVGSNQPQHF
TRBV2,TRBJ2-2,CAGRAGVATGELFF
TRBV5-1,TRBJ1-2,CASSQVGRQGVYGYTF
TRBV7-6,TRBJ1-3,CASSLGGGPQLSGNTIYF
TRBV6-2/TRBV6-3,TRBJ2-3,CASSYSPRQDLRDTQYF
TRBV6-5,TRBJ1-2,CASSFQGHNGYTF
TRBV5-1,TRBJ1-2,CASSLVWIRTGGGGYTF
TRBV7-2,TRBJ2-7,CASSLGGGSINEQYF
TRBV9,TRBJ2-1,CASSVGISGREPYNEQFF
TRBV6-5,TRBJ1-2,CASRWETGPNYGYTF
TRBV7-9,TRBJ1-1,CASTSQGGRRERNTEAFF
TRBV4-3,TRBJ2-1,CASSRTGVPSGKDNEQFF
TRBV5-5,TRBJ2-7,CASSSWRGPEQYF
TRBV3-1/TRBV3-2,TRBJ2-1,CASSQVRDEQFF
TRBV28,TRBJ2-1,CASSFRDTSVQSSYNEQFF
TRBV6-2/TRBV6-3,TRBJ2-2,CASSYRDNTGELFF
TRBV4-2,TRBJ1-2,CASSQGAGTGNYGYTF
TRBV4-2,TRBJ1-1,CASSQDSGWSEAFF
TRBV3-1/TRBV3-2,TRBJ2-7,CASSQARLRRVDEQYF
TRBV4-1,TRBJ2-2,CASSLGESGELFF
TRBV7-9,TRBJ1-2,CASTTGGFYGYTF
TRBV25-1,TRBJ2-3,CASSDSGLVDTQYF
TRBV29-1,TRBJ1-1,CSVEVNRNTEAFF
TRBV12-2,TRBJ1-1,CASRLRETEAFF